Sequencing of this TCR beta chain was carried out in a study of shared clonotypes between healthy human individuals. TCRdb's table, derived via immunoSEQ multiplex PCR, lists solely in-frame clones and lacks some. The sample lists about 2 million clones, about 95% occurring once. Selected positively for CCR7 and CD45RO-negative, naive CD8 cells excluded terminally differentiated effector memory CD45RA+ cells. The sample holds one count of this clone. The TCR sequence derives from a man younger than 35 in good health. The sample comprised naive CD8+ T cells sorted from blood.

CDR3 DNA sequence: TGTGCCACCAGCAGAGTCAGGGTAGAGGGCATCTCCTACGAGCAGTACTTC. Its protein product is CATSRVRVEGISYEQYF. The chain has TRBV15 and TRBJ2-7, with D possibly being TRBD1 or TRBD2 (5 bases each). V was pared by 1 base and J by 0 bases, with 16 bases between. Germline values: CDR1 LNHNV, CDR2 YYDKDF (reference sequence). The CDR3 spans 17 residues.